This TCR beta chain comes out of a study of a mutant IDH1 vaccine in newly diagnosed glioma. Study-wide context: Initiation of the vaccine course occurred 4-6 weeks after radiotherapy alone, or alongside temozolomide cycles. Patients previously underwent radiotherapy, temozolomide, or both, and most underwent both.

TCRdb's copy holds only in-frame clones and misses some; the assay was immunoSEQ multiplex PCR. The sample lists 34,000 or so clones; about 80% were seen once. The V gene lost 1 base and the J gene lost 0 bases, with 10 bases spanning the gap. The germline V gene encodes CDR1 LNHNV and CDR2 YYDKDF (reference sequence). The CDR3 extends over 16 amino acids. The time point was: week 35, safety follow-up. Each dose delivered 300 ug of mutant IDH1 20-mer peptide subcutaneously with imiquimod. New IDH1-mutant, ATRX-lost WHO grade 3 or 4 astrocytomas occurred in donors. Worth noting for this clone: Its antigen is not known.

Notes on the study in general: Top peripheral T cell clonotype shifts appeared unrelated to pseudoprogression.

The chain uses TRBV15 and TRBJ1-3; D not resolved. The TCR originated in a woman aged 40 to 50 with glioma. Sequencing was performed on PBMCs, taken from a glioma patient whose treatment included an IDH1 peptide vaccine. The CDR3 nucleotides are TGTGCCACCAGCAGAGGGCCGCACTTCTCTGGAAACACCATATATTTT. Translation: CATSRGPHFSGNTIYF.